This is a list of T cell receptor beta chains from one sample in a study of OX40 agonist ivuxolimab in advanced cancers. The assay was immunoSEQ multiplex PCR, and TCRdb's table has in-frame clones only and misses some. This sample has about 96,000 clones, with around 90% found just once. This specimen consisted of CD4+ or CD8+ T cells sorted from blood, obtained in a trial of the OX40 agonist ivuxolimab. These receptors originate from an adult with an advanced solid tumor such as melanoma, head and neck, liver or kidney cancer. Each CDR3 is given with its conserved first and last residue.

j_gene	v_gene	CDR3aa
TRBJ2-3	TRBV11-3	CASSPPGLTDTQYF
TRBJ2-5	TRBV29-1	CSVPFAGPGETQYF
TRBJ1-3	TRBV12-5	CASGLVGNTIYF
TRBJ1-2	TRBV7-8	CASSLAGQGGGYTF
TRBJ1-1	TRBV11-3	CASSLDGTGRTEAFF
TRBJ2-7	TRBV5-5	CASSLLWEGPYEQYF
TRBJ2-7	TRBV11-2	CASSLGPGAGTGEQYF
TRBJ1-2	TRBV6-6	CASSIGTSNYGYTF
TRBJ2-5	TRBV10-3	CAISEKREGAETQYF
TRBJ1-4	TRBV4-2	CASSQDIQAQPRKLFF
TRBJ1-2	TRBV6-6	CASSPPGAGYGYTF
TRBJ2-2	TRBV9	CASSVRLAGVAGELFF
TRBJ2-4	TRBV2	CASSDPAGAKNIQYF
TRBJ1-1	TRBV7-2	CASSQQGDTEAFF
TRBJ2-7	TRBV4-2	CASSQGPAGGIDYEQYF
TRBJ2-1	TRBV9	CASSVGSGRGNEQFF
TRBJ2-1	TRBV6-1	CASSFSLTSGRAQFF
TRBJ2-5	TRBV25-1	CASSAHFSGSRQETQYF
TRBJ2-1	TRBV28	CASSLKGMSEQFF
TRBJ2-1	TRBV4-2	CASSRGTGTSVYNEQFF
TRBJ2-3	TRBV7-6	CASSSGPLSTQYF
TRBJ1-1	TRBV29-1	CSVGDRGLHSDTEAFF